This T cell receptor beta chain was captured in a study of T cells after yellow fever vaccination. This clonotype was detected ten times or more. The antigen remains unidentified. UMIs were added to TCR cDNA along with a universal primer site when it was made by 5'RACE template switching. TCRdb itself ran the 5' RACE reads through MiXCR, one entry per CDR3 protein. This sample has 300,000 to 400,000 distinct CDR3 sequences, with around 12% found just once. Findings and caveats of the study: In FACS-sorted repertoires, abundant clonotypes from the bulk population could appear as contaminants. Clones from primary vaccination mostly reappeared after the booster (approximately 95% CD4, around 90% CD8).

This material consisted of CD4+ T cells sorted from PBMCs, taken 15 days after the yellow fever booster vaccination. The receptor comes from a man younger than 35 who received the YFV17D yellow fever vaccine.

The CDR3 here is CASSLGFGGSSYNEQFF. As DNA, the CDR3 is TGCGCCAGCAGCTTGGGATTCGGAGGGAGCTCCTACAATGAGCAGTTCTTC. The chain carries TRBV5-1 and TRBJ2-1, with D tentatively TRBD2 (6 bases). CDR1 is SGHRS and CDR2 is YFSETQ in the germline V gene. The CDR3 is made up of 17 amino acids. V was trimmed by 0 bases and J by 0 bases, leaving 13 bases between them.